A selection of T cell receptor beta chains follows, all from one sample in a study of identical twins' blood T cells. One entry per CDR3 protein results from TCRdb running MiXCR on the 5' RACE reads. This sample has 350,000 to 450,000 distinct CDR3 sequences, with 28% found just once. Sequences were obtained from PBMCs. The origin of the receptors is a woman between 18 and 55 years old in good health. Each CDR3 is given with its conserved first and last residue.

v_call	j_call	cdr3_aa
TRBV7-3	TRBJ2-2	CASSPKANTGELFF
TRBV20-1	TRBJ1-4	CSARSRDREVREKLFF
TRBV24-1	TRBJ1-5	CATSNPGQPQHF
TRBV11-2	TRBJ2-3	CASSRTGVTDTQYF
TRBV6-5	TRBJ2-6	CASLPGASGANVLTF
TRBV10-3	TRBJ2-7	CAISESTGLTYEQYF
TRBV12-3/TRBV12-4	TRBJ1-5	CASSPGQEPQHF
TRBV28	TRBJ2-1	CASSQSDGNNEQFF
TRBV19	TRBJ2-1	CASSIVGLAPNEQFF
TRBV6-5	TRBJ1-1	CASGASFSSEAFF
TRBV20-1	TRBJ2-1	CSFLAGGDNEQFF
TRBV5-6	TRBJ1-6	CASSLKGYNSPLHF
TRBV11-2	TRBJ1-2	CASSPRLDGGYTF
TRBV5-1	TRBJ1-1	CASSGGQGDTEAFF
TRBV29-1	TRBJ2-7	CSVRTETSYEQYF
TRBV13	TRBJ2-4	CASSGGSLAKNIQYF